A selection of T cell receptor beta chains follows, all from one sample in a study of cytomegalovirus exposure and HLA in healthy donors. Profiling relied on immunoSEQ multiplex PCR, and the TCRdb table lists in-frame clones only, not all of them. The repertoire holds around 170,000 clones, with 65% to 85% as singletons. The sequencing sample was made of PBMCs. The receptors were gathered from a woman between 40 and 55 years old in good health and CMV-seropositive. Each CDR3 is given with its conserved first and last residue. Each record gives: D gene, J gene, V gene, clone size, CDR3 DNA, CDR3 protein. The D gene is left open where the match is weak. Clone size is given for some rows only: seen once, a few or many times, or a class if the clone is expanded.

D gene: NA
J gene: TRBJ1-4
V gene: TRBV30
clone size: NA
CDR3 DNA: TGTGCCTGGAGTCCGAGAGTCGCGGGTGAAAAACTGTTTTTT
CDR3 protein: CAWSPRVAGEKLFF

D gene: NA
J gene: TRBJ2-2
V gene: TRBV28
clone size: once
CDR3 DNA: TGTGCCAGCAGTTCACTACAGGGGAACACCGGGGAGCTGTTTTTT
CDR3 protein: CASSSLQGNTGELFF

D gene: NA
J gene: TRBJ1-5
V gene: TRBV19
clone size: NA
CDR3 DNA: TGTGCCAGTTCTGGCCTGTTCAGCAATCAGCCCCAGCATTTT
CDR3 protein: CASSGLFSNQPQHF

D gene: NA
J gene: TRBJ2-3
V gene: TRBV7-3
clone size: few
CDR3 DNA: TGTGCCAGCAGCTTAAATTACGGGGATACGCAGTATTTT
CDR3 protein: CASSLNYGDTQYF

D gene: TRBD2
J gene: TRBJ2-3
V gene: TRBV6-6
clone size: NA
CDR3 DNA: TGTGCCAGCAGCCTCGGGGGGAGCACAGATACGCAGTATTTT
CDR3 protein: CASSLGGSTDTQYF

D gene: TRBD2
J gene: TRBJ2-1
V gene: TRBV5-4
clone size: NA
CDR3 DNA: TGTGCCAGCAGCCCGGGGGGACTAGCCGACCCAAATGAGCAGTTCTTC
CDR3 protein: CASSPGGLADPNEQFF

D gene: NA
J gene: TRBJ2-2
V gene: TRBV7-8
clone size: NA
CDR3 DNA: TGTGCCAGCAGCTTAGCGGGGACTCACACCGGGGAGCTGTTTTTT
CDR3 protein: CASSLAGTHTGELFF

D gene: NA
J gene: TRBJ2-7
V gene: TRBV5-8
clone size: once
CDR3 DNA: TGTGCCAGCAGCTTGGCTATGCAGGGCAGCAGCTCCTACGAGCAGTACTTC
CDR3 protein: CASSLAMQGSSSYEQYF

D gene: TRBD1
J gene: TRBJ1-1
V gene: TRBV5-6
clone size: NA
CDR3 DNA: TGTGCCAGCAGCTTAGGACAGGTGGGCACTGAAGCTTTCTTT
CDR3 protein: CASSLGQVGTEAFF

D gene: NA
J gene: TRBJ2-5
V gene: TRBV5-4
clone size: NA
CDR3 DNA: TGTGCCAGCAGCGACAGGACCATCGGGGAGACCCAGTACTTC
CDR3 protein: CASSDRTIGETQYF

D gene: TRBD1
J gene: TRBJ2-1
V gene: TRBV12-5
clone size: NA
CDR3 DNA: TGTGCTAGTGGGACCGGACAGGGTGGAATTTACAATGAGCAGTTCTTC
CDR3 protein: CASGTGQGGIYNEQFF

D gene: TRBD1
J gene: TRBJ1-6
V gene: TRBV28
clone size: NA
CDR3 DNA: TGTGCCAGCAGACCCCCCGGGACAGGGGGAAATAATTCACCCCTCCACTTT
CDR3 protein: CASRPPGTGGNNSPLHF

D gene: NA
J gene: TRBJ1-2
V gene: TRBV5-8
clone size: NA
CDR3 DNA: TGTGCCAGCAGCTTGTTTATTTCGGGAACGCGCCCTGGTGGCTACACCTTC
CDR3 protein: CASSLFISGTRPGGYTF

D gene: NA
J gene: TRBJ2-4
V gene: TRBV4-3
clone size: NA
CDR3 DNA: TGCGCCAGCAGCCAAGGCCCCGCTAGCGTGAACATTCAGTACTTC
CDR3 protein: CASSQGPASVNIQYF